These 23 T cell receptor beta chains came from one sample sequenced in a study of cytomegalovirus exposure and HLA in healthy donors. The PCR ran on 60 Vbeta and 13 Jbeta primers. The repertoire was sequenced with immunoSEQ multiplex PCR; TCRdb's copy has only in-frame clones and lacks some. Of 90,000 to 120,000 clones listed, 70% to 85% are singletons. Sequences were obtained from PBMCs. All receptors derive from a woman aged 18-29 years in good health and CMV-seronegative.

This clone came up a few times. This chain joins TRBV18 and TRBJ2-7; 7 positions match TRBD2. The CDR3 loop spans 16 amino acids. In germline, CDR1 is KGHSH, CDR2 LQKENI. V shed 0 bases and J 0 bases; nucleotides not matched to a gene: 5. CDR3 DNA sequence: TGTGCCAGCTCACCACCCTTGGCTAGCGGCTCCTACGAGCAGTACTTC. Translated: CASSPPLASGSYEQYF.

V is TRBV5-4 and J is TRBJ2-1; TRBD2 aligns across 11 bases. The germline V gene has CDR1 SGHNT and CDR2 YYREEE (reference sequence). The V gene end was trimmed by 4 bases and the J gene end by 5 bases; junction bases not matched to a gene: 14. This CDR3 is 18 amino acids long. The CDR3 DNA is TGTGCCAGCAGCACCCCTAGCGGGGGGCAAAGGACTAACAATGAGCAGTTCTTC. This codes for CASSTPSGGQRTNNEQFF.

The V call is TRBV30, the J call TRBJ2-3; no reliable D call. This CDR3 is 12 amino acids long. CDR1 GTSNPN and CDR2 SVGIG come from the germline V gene (reference sequence). V gave up 4 bases and J gave up 1 base, with 6 bases separating them. DNA of the CDR3: TGTGCCTGGAACGGTGGCACAGATACGCAGTATTTT. This translates into CAWNGGTDTQYF.

The chain employs TRBV30 and TRBJ1-3; D is possibly TRBD1 (5 bases). Trimming stripped 5 bases from V and 3 bases from J, with 14 bases between. Germline loops: CDR1 GTSNPN, CDR2 SVGIG (reference sequence). The CDR3 runs 14 residues. The CDR3 DNA follows: TGTGCCTGGTCCCGGGACTCCTATGGAAACACCATATATTTT. It yields the protein CAWSRDSYGNTIYF.

J is TRBJ2-2 and V is TRBV7-8; 9 bases fit TRBD1. J gave up 3 bases and V 5 bases, and 10 bases lay outside the gene matches. The CDR3 has 17 amino acids. Per germline, CDR1 SGHVS and CDR2 FQNEAQ. The CDR3 sequence: CASSNITGGYYTGELFF. For the CDR3, the DNA is TGTGCCAGCAGCAATATTACAGGGGGCTATTACACCGGGGAGCTGTTTTTT.

V usage is TRBV5-5 and J usage is TRBJ2-3; TRBD2 agrees at 16 bases. Germline V gene data show CDR1 as SGHKS and CDR2 as YYEKEE (reference sequence). The trim removed 3 bases at V and 3 bases at J, leaving 10 bases unmatched. CDR3 length: 19 amino acids. CDR3 DNA sequence: TGTGCCAGCAGCTATAGTGGGACTAGCGGGAGGGCCCCGACAGATACGCAGTATTTT. Its protein product is CASSYSGTSGRAPTDTQYF.

This chain connects TRBV28 to TRBJ1-1; 10 positions agree with TRBD1. V dropped 6 bases and J dropped 6; count of bases not matched to a gene: 4. Germline values: CDR1 MDHEN, CDR2 SYDVKM. The CDR3 is made up of 13 amino acids. CDR3 nucleotide sequence: TGTGCCAGCAGGCCCGGACAGGGGGCTGAAGCTTTCTTT. It translates to CASRPGQGAEAFF.

The V call is TRBV9, the J call TRBJ2-5; TRBD1 matches 7 bases. The J call may be incorrect, as the DNA end agrees better with TRBJ2-7. CDR1 is SGDLS, CDR2 YYNGEE, per germline. This CDR3 region has 16 residues. The CDR3 loop reads CASSQAGGASAYEQYF. The CDR3 DNA sequence: TGTGCCAGCAGCCAGGCAGGGGGAGCATCGGCCTACGAGCAGTACTTC.

The chain recombines TRBV5-8 with TRBJ2-7; TRBD1 matches 9 bases. The CDR3 runs to 14 residues. Germline loops: CDR1 SGHTS, CDR2 YDEGEE. Germline trimming cut 2 bases from V and 5 bases from J; bases unmatched to any gene: 5. The CDR3 sequence is CASSFGQGMNEQYF. In nucleotides, the CDR3 is TGTGCCAGCAGCTTTGGACAGGGGATGAACGAGCAGTACTTC.

The CDR3 DNA is TGTGCCTGGAGTGTACGGATTTCCGGGACAGCCTACGAGCAGTACTTC. Translated, it gives CAWSVRISGTAYEQYF. The J gene is TRBJ2-7, the V gene TRBV30; 7 bases are shared with TRBD1. Germline trimming cut 0 bases from V and 2 bases from J; bases unmatched to any gene: 10. CDR1 is GTSNPN and CDR2 is SVGIG in the germline V gene (reference sequence). This CDR3 has 16 residues. Combining the CDR3 with reference TRBV30 and TRBJ2-7 gives the whole variable domain SQTIHQWPATLVQPVGSPLSLECTVEGTSNPNLYWYRQAAGRGLQLLFYSVGIGQISSEVPQNLSASRPQDRQFILSSKKLLLSDSGFYLCAWSVRISGTAYEQYFGPGTRLTVT.

The chain joins TRBV28 to TRBJ1-5, with TRBD1 identical over 7 bases. Trimming at V came to 5 bases and at J to 0 bases, leaving 4 bases not matched to a gene. Looked up from germline, CDR1 is MDHEN and CDR2 is SYDVKM. The length of the CDR3 is 15 residues. CDR3 sequence reads: CASSERTGSNQPQHF. DNA for the CDR3: TGTGCCAGCAGTGAACGGACAGGTAGCAATCAGCCCCAGCATTTT.

Comment on this clone: Other DNA sequences in this sample translate to the same CDR3. The chain combines TRBV30 with TRBJ1-2; D gene ambiguous. Germline V CDR1 and CDR2: GTSNPN, SVGIG (reference sequence). This CDR3 has 12 residues. Trimming shortened V by 3 bases and J by 3 bases, and 8 bases separated the two germline ends. DNA of the CDR3: TGTGCCTGGAGCCCGGGTGACTATGGCTACACCTTC. Its protein is CAWSPGDYGYTF.

In this sample, this clone turned up a few times. This chain uses TRBV9 with TRBJ2-3; D unclear. CDR3 length: 13 amino acids. V was cut by 0 bases and J by 6 bases, with 8 bases left in between. Germline CDR1 is SGDLS and CDR2 is YYNGEE. The CDR3 region is CASSVGLWDTQYF. The CDR3, as DNA: TGTGCCAGCAGCGTAGGACTGTGGGATACGCAGTATTTT.

The rearrangement uses TRBV5-8 and TRBJ1-5; no firm D call. There are 15 residues in the CDR3. Germline lookup yields CDR1 SGHTS and CDR2 YDEGEE. V lost 1 base and J lost 5, with 13 bases in between. CDR3: CASSLNRERDQPQHF. The CDR3 nucleotides read TGTGCCAGCAGCTTGAACCGGGAGAGAGATCAGCCCCAGCATTTT.

CDR3 sequence reads: CASHPRGHNSGANVLTF. The CDR3 DNA sequence: TGTGCCAGCCACCCCCGTGGACATAACTCTGGGGCCAACGTCCTGACTTTC. The gene calls are TRBV2 and TRBJ2-6, with a possible D match to TRBD1 (5 bases). Germline V CDR1 and CDR2: SNHLY, FYNNEI. V was pared by 8 bases and J by 0 bases, with 17 bases between. CDR3 length: 17 residues.

The CDR3 reads CASSLGIRGRFAEQYF. The DNA of the CDR3 is TGTGCCAGCAGCTTAGGAATCAGGGGGCGATTTGCCGAGCAGTACTTC. This chain uses TRBV7-9 with TRBJ2-7; 8 bases map to TRBD1. The CDR3 is made up of 16 amino acids. Unmatched junction bases numbered 11, after V lost 1 base and J lost 6 bases. Germline values: CDR1 SEHNR, CDR2 FQNEAQ (reference sequence). Full variable domain (remainder filled in from reference TRBV7-9 and TRBJ2-7): DTGVSQNPRHKITKRGQNVTFRCDPISEHNRLYWYRQTLGQGPEFLTYFQNEAQLEKSRLLSDRFSAERPKGSFSTLEIQRTEQGDSAMYLCASSLGIRGRFAEQYFGPGTRLTVT.

The chain joins TRBV2 to TRBJ1-5, with a possible D match to TRBD1 (6 bases). The CDR3 runs to 14 residues. Germline V lookup: CDR1 SNHLY, CDR2 FYNNEI. The V and J ends lost 3 bases and 3 bases respectively, with 9 bases between them. CDR3 DNA sequence: TGTGCCAGCAGTGACGGGACACCCAATCAGCCCCAGCATTTT. Translated, it gives CASSDGTPNQPQHF.

The chain carries TRBV30 and TRBJ1-2; weak D call: TRBD1 (5 bases). Germline V gives CDR1 GTSNPN, CDR2 SVGIG (reference sequence). V shed 2 bases and J shed 6 bases, with 13 bases lying between them. The CDR3 has 13 residues. The CDR3 region is CAWSLQGGNGYTF. The CDR3 nucleotides read TGTGCCTGGAGTCTCCAGGGTGGGAATGGCTACACCTTC.

This clone was counted a few times. The V call is TRBV19, the J call TRBJ1-1; no firm D call. The germline V and J ends were trimmed by 3 bases and 6 bases, with 11 bases remaining between them. The CDR3 is 13 residues long. Germline V gene lookup returns CDR1 LNHDA and CDR2 SQIVND (reference sequence). The CDR3 DNA reads as TGTGCCAGTAGTATGTGGGAGCTCCCTGAAGCTTTCTTT. Protein sequence: CASSMWELPEAFF.

The V and J genes are TRBV7-9 and TRBJ2-5; maybe TRBD2 (5 bases). The J call may be in error: the DNA end matches TRBJ2-7 better. Germline V gene data show CDR1 as SEHNR and CDR2 as FQNEAQ (reference sequence). The CDR3 contains 15 residues. The CDR3 loop is CASSLAGEASYEQYF. CDR3 bases: TGTGCCAGCAGCTTAGCGGGAGAAGCCTCCTACGAGCAGTACTTC.

The J gene is TRBJ1-1, the V gene TRBV9; 7 bases are shared with TRBD1. The V segment lost 4 bases and the J segment 5 bases; nucleotides outside the gene matches: 8. The CDR3 is 14 amino acids. Germline assignment: CDR1 SGDLS and CDR2 YYNGEE. The CDR3 nucleotides read TGTGCCAGCAGCCATCCTCTACAGGGGACTGAAGCTTTCTTT. Its protein is CASSHPLQGTEAFF. Based on the CDR3 plus reference TRBV9 and TRBJ1-1, the full variable domain is DSGVTQTPKHLITATGQRVTLRCSPRSGDLSVYWYQQSLDQGLQFLIQYYNGEERAKGNILERFSAQQFPDLHSELNLSSLELGDSALYFCASSHPLQGTEAFFGQGTRLTVV.

This clone showed up just a few times. The rearrangement joins TRBV28 to TRBJ2-7; the match to TRBD1 covers 9 bases. With V trimmed by 6 bases and J by 0 bases, 3 bases remained unmatched. Germline lookup yields CDR1 MDHEN and CDR2 SYDVKM. The CDR3 has 14 residues. In DNA form, the CDR3 reads TGTGCCAGCAGAGGACAGGGGAGCTCCTACGAGCAGTACTTC. Translation: CASRGQGSSYEQYF.

This clone came up once. The chain couples TRBV4-3 to TRBJ2-3; D is uncertain. This CDR3 is built from 14 residues. Germline CDR1 LGHNA, CDR2 YSLEER. Between the trimmed V and J ends, which lost 0 bases and 6 bases, there was a span of 10 bases. CDR3 amino acids: CASSQDRGVDTQYF. The CDR3 DNA follows: TGCGCCAGCAGCCAAGATCGAGGCGTCGATACGCAGTATTTT.